The source of this TCR beta chain is a study of blood T cell repertoires in COVID-19. Repertoires were generated with immunoSEQ multiplex PCR, while TCRdb's copy carries only in-frame clones and drops some. The sample lists roughly 500,000 clones; roughly 89% were seen once. CDR1 is LGHNA and CDR2 is YNFKEQ in the germline V gene. Trimming removed 5 bases from V and 2 bases from J; junction bases left unmatched: 9. The CDR3 has 15 residues. The sequencing input was peripheral blood. This receptor was obtained from a man aged 18 to 30 with COVID-19, enrolled during active disease. This rearrangement joins TRBV4-2 to TRBJ2-7; TRBD2 matches at 7 bases. The CDR3 loop is CASSETSSPAYEQYF. CDR3 DNA: TGTGCCAGCAGCGAGACTAGCTCCCCGGCCTACGAGCAGTACTTC.